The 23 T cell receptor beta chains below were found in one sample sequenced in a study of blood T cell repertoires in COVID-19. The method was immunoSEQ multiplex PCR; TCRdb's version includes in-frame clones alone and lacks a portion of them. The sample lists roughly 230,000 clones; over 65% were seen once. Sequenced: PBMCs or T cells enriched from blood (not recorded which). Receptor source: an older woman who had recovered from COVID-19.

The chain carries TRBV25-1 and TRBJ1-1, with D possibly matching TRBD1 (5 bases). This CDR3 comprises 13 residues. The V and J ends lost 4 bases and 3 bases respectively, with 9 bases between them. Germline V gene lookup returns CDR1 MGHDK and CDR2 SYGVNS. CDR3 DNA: TGTGCCAGCAGTGTTGGACACGACACTGAAGCTTTCTTT. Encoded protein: CASSVGHDTEAFF.

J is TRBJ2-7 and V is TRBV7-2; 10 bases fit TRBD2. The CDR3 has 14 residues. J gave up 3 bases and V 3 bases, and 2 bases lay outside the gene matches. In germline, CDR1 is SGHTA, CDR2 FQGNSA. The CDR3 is CASSFGTSVYEQYF. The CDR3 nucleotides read TGTGCCAGCAGCTTTGGGACTAGCGTCTACGAGCAGTACTTC.

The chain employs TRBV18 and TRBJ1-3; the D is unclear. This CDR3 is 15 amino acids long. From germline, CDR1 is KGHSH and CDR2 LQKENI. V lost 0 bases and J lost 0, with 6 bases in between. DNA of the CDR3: TGTGCCAGCTCACCACCAAACAGCTCTGGAAACACCATATATTTT. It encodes CASSPPNSSGNTIYF.

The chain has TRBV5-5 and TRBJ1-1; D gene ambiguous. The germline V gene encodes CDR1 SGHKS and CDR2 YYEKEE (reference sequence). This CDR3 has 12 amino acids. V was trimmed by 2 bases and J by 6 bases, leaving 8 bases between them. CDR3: CASSLESSEAFF. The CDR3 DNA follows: TGTGCCAGCAGCTTAGAGTCGTCTGAAGCTTTCTTT.

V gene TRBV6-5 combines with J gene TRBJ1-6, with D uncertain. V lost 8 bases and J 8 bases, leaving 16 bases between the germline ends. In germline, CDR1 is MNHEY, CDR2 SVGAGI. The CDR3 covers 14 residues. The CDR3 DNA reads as TGTGCCAGCCGTATATCGGGTTTCGATTCACCCCTCCACTTT. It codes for CASRISGFDSPLHF.

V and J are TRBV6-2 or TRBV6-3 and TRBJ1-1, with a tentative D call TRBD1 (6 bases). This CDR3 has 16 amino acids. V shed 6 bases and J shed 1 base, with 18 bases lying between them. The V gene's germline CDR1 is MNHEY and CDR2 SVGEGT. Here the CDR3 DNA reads TGTGCCAGCAGCCTTAGGAGAACAGGGACGAACACTGAAGCTTTCTTT. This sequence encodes CASSLRRTGTNTEAFF.

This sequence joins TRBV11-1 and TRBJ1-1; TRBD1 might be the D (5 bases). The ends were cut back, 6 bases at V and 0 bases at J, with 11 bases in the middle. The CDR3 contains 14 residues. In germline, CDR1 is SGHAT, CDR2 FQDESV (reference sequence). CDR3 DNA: TGTGCCAGCAGTCACGGGACTTTGAACACTGAAGCTTTCTTT. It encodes CASSHGTLNTEAFF.

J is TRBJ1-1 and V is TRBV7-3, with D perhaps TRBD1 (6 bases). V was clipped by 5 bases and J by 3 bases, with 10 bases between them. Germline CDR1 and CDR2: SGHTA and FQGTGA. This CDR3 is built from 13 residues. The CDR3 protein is CASSLDRYTEAFF. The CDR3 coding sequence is TGTGCCAGCAGCCTCGACAGGTACACTGAAGCTTTCTTT.

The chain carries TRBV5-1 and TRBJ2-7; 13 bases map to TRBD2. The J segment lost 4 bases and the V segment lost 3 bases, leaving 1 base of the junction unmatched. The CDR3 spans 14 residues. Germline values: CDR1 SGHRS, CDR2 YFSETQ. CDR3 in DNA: TGCGCCAGCAGCTCGGGACTAGCGGGGTACGAGCAGTACTTC. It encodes CASSSGLAGYEQYF.

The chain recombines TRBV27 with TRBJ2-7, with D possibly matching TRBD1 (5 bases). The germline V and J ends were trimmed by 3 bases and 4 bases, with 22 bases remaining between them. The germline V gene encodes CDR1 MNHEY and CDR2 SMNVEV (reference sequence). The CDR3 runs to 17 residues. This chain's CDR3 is CASSFAPAGLLGYEQYF. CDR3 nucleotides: TGTGCCAGCAGTTTCGCCCCGGCAGGGCTTTTGGGGTACGAGCAGTACTTC.

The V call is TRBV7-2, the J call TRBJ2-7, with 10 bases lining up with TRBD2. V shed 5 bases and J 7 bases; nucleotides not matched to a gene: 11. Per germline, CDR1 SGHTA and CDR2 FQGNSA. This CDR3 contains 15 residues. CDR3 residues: CASSAGLAGAREQYF. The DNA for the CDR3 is TGTGCCAGCAGCGCCGGGCTAGCGGGGGCCCGTGAGCAGTACTTC.

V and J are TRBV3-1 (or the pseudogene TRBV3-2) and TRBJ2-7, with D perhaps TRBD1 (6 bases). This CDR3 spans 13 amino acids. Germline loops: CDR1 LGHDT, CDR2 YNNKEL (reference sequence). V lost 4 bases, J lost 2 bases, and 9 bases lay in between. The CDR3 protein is CASSPRTAYEQYF. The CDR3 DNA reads TGTGCCAGCAGCCCACGGACAGCCTACGAGCAGTACTTC.

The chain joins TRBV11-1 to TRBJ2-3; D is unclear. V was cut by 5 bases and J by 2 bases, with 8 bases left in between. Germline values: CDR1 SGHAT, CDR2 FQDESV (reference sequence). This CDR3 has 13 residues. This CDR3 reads CASSREFTDTQYF. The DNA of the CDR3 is TGTGCCAGCAGCCGTGAGTTCACAGATACGCAGTATTTT.

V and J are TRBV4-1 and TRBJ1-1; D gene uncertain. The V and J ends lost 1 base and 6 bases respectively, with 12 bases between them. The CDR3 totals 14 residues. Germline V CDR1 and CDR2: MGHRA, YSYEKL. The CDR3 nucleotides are TGCGCCAGCAGCCAAGTGGGAGGGATTTCTGAAGCTTTCTTT. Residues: CASSQVGGISEAFF.

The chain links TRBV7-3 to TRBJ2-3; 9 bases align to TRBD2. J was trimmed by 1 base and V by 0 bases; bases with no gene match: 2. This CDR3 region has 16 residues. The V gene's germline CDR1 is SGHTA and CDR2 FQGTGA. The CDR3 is CASSLTAGGGTDTQYF. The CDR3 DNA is TGTGCCAGCAGCTTAACGGCGGGAGGGGGCACAGATACGCAGTATTTT.

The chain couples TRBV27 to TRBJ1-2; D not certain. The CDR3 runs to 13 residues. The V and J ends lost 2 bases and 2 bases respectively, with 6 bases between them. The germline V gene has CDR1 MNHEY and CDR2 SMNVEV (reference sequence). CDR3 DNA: TGTGCCAGCAGTTTACGAGGGAACTATGGCTACACCTTC. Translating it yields CASSLRGNYGYTF.

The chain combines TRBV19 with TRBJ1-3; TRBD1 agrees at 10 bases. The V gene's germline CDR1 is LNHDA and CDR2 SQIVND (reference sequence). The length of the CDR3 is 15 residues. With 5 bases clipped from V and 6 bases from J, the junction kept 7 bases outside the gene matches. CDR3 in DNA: TGTGCCAGTAGTCCGGGACAGGGGAGCTTAAACACCATATATTTT. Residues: CASSPGQGSLNTIYF.

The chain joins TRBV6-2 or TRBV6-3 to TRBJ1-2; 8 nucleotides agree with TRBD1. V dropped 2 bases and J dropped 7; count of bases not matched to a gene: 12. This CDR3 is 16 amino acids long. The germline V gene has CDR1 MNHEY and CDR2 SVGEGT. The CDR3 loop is CASSYPHRDRSGGYTF. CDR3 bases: TGTGCCAGCAGTTACCCACATCGGGACAGGAGCGGTGGCTACACCTTC.

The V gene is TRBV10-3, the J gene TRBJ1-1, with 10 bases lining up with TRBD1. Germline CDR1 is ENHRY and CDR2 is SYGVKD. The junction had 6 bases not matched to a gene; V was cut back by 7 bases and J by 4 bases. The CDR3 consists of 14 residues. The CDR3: CAINTRTGGTEAFF. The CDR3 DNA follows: TGTGCCATCAACACGAGGACAGGGGGCACTGAAGCTTTCTTT.

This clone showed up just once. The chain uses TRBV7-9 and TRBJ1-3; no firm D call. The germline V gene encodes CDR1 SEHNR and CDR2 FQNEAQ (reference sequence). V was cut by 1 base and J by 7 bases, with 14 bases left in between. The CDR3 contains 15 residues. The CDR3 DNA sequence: TGTGCCAGCAGCTTAGGAACAGAAGGATCGAACACCATATATTTT. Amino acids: CASSLGTEGSNTIYF.

The CDR3 sequence is CASRRDRADTEAFF. The CDR3 DNA reads TGTGCCAGCCGCCGGGACAGGGCGGACACTGAAGCTTTCTTT. This chain connects TRBV7-9 to TRBJ1-1, with 9 nucleotides matching TRBD1. CDR3 length: 14 residues. Germline V gene data show CDR1 as SEHNR and CDR2 as FQNEAQ (reference sequence). The V segment lost 8 bases and the J segment 3 bases; nucleotides outside the gene matches: 7.

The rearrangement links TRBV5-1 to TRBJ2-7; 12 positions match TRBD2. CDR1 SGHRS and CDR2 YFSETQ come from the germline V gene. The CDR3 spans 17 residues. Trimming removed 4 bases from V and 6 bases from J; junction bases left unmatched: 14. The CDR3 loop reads CASSLRLAGDTLREQYF. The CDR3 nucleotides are TGCGCCAGCAGCCTACGACTAGCGGGGGACACCCTCCGCGAGCAGTACTTC. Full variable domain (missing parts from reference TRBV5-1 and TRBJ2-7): KAGVTQTPRYLIKTRGQQVTLSCSPISGHRSVSWYQQTPGQGLQFLFEYFSETQRNKGNFPGRFSGRQFSNSRSEMNVSTLELGDSALYLCASSLRLAGDTLREQYFGPGTRLTVT.

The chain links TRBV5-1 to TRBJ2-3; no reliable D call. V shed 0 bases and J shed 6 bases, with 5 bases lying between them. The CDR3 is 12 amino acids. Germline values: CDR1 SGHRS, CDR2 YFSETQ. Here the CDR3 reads CASSLAGDTQYF. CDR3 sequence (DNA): TGCGCCAGCAGCTTGGCCGGTGATACGCAGTATTTT.